This TCR beta chain is from a study of vaccination and CD4 T cells after COVID-19. As for time point: late sampling 161 to 241 days after vaccination in a few convalescent patients. The treatment here: roughly nine-day PBMC culture with coronavirus spike peptide pools or control peptides (ViraFEST assay). TCR sequencing followed the expansion of antigen-specific T cells with peptide pools in ViraFEST. The CDR3 is 11 residues long. V was cut by 10 bases and J by 3 bases, with 10 bases left in between. Germline CDR1 and CDR2: LNHDA and SQIVND (reference sequence). Sequencing of cultured CD4+ T cell DNA used the Oncomine TCR Beta short-read assay. From the PCR reads, TCRdb called clonotypes with MiXCR, one entry per CDR3 protein. The table has about 25,000 distinct CDR3 sequences, under 40% seen once. General study results and limits: Relatively few convalescent patients were studied, without early post-infection timepoints. From 21 to 38, the median of SARS-CoV-2-reactive clonotypes rose without reaching significance.

This clonotype was seen more than once but under ten times. Its antigen is not identified. The source was CD4+ T cells from blood, cultured in vitro, collected about 7 months after SARS-CoV-2 vaccination. The receptor comes from a human donor who had recovered from COVID-19. The V and J genes are TRBV19 and TRBJ2-7; D is perhaps TRBD2 (5 bases). The CDR3 loop reads CATQDYYEQYF. The CDR3 DNA reads TGTGCCACCCAAGACTACTACGAGCAGTACTTC.